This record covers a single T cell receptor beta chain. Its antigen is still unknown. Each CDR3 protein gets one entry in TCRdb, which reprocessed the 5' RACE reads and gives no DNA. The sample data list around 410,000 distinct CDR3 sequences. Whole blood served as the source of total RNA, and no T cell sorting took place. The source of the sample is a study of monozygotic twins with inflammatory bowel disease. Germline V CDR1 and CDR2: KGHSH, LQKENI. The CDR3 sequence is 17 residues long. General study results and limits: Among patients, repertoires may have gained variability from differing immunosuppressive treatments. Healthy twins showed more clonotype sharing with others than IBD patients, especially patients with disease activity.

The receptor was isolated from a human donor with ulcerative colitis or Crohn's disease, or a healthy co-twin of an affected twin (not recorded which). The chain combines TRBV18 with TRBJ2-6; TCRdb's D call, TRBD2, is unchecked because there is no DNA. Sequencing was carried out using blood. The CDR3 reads CASSPPYSASGANVLTF.